This T cell receptor beta chain was documented in a study of T cell clones after liver transplantation. At the level of the study: A pre-transplant mixed lymphocyte reaction with TCRbeta sequencing defined graft-donor-reactive clones followed in post-transplant blood. Pre-transplant mixed lymphocyte reactions yielded third-party-reactive TCRbeta sequences as comparators for graft-donor-reactive sequences.

Comment on this clone: The junction does not match germline at one end; this may be a read error.

Repertoires were generated with immunoSEQ multiplex PCR, while TCRdb's copy carries only in-frame clones and drops some. This table has roughly 72,000 clones, around 84% appearing once. The CDR3 is 11 amino acids. This TCR derives from a human patient who received a liver transplant. Among the T cells, some may be from the graft donor. Material: CD4+ T cells from blood, obtained roughly 48 months after liver transplant. The chain has TRBV5-3 and TRBJ1-5; no firm D call. TRBV5-3 is sorted into the ORF group, with uncertain function. CDR3 sequence: CARIVWWQARF. CDR3 sequence (DNA): TGTGCCAGAATCGTCTGGTGGCAGGCCCGTTTT.